This TCR beta chain was retrieved from a study of blood T cells in healthy people across ages. Overall study findings and caveats: Strongly correlated with naive T cell percentage was TCR beta diversity.

This clonotype has a handful of counts. The antigen remains undetermined. A second PCR, run for 7 to 11 cycles, used a sample-barcoded 5' primer plus a J-beta primer mix. TCRdb re-derived calls from the 5' RACE reads in MiXCR, one entry per CDR3 protein. The sample shows over a million distinct CDR3 sequences, around 42% of them seen only once. Germline V CDR1 and CDR2: SGHRS, YFSETQ. The ends were cut back, 0 bases at V and 4 bases at J, with 14 bases in the middle. This CDR3 region has 15 residues. This chain connects TRBV5-1 to TRBJ2-7; D is perhaps TRBD1 or TRBD2 (5 bases each). The TCR comes from a woman under 30 in good health. Material: blood. CDR3 coding DNA: TGCGCCAGCAGCTTGGCCCAGGGAACTAGGTACGAGCAGTACTTC. Its translation is CASSLAQGTRYEQYF.